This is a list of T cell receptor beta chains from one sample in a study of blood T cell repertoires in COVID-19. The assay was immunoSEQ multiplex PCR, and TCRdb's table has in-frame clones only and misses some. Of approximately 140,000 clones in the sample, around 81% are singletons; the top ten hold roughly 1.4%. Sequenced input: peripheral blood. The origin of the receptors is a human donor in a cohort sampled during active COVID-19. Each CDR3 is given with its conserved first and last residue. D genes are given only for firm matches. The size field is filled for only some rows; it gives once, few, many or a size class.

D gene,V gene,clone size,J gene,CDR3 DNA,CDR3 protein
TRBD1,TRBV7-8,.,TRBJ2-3,TGTGCCAGCAGCTGGAATCCCAGGGGGAGCACAGATACGCAGTATTTT,CASSWNPRGSTDTQYF
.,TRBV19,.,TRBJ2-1,TGTGCCAGTGGACACAACTCCTACAATGAGCAGTTCTTC,CASGHNSYNEQFF
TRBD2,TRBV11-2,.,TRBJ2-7,TGTGCCAGCAGCGCCGGACTAGGCAACCACGAGCAGTACTTC,CASSAGLGNHEQYF
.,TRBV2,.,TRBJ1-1,TGTGCCAGCAGCTGGGGACGGGGGGGCACTGAAGCTTTCTTT,CASSWGRGGTEAFF
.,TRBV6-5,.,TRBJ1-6,TGTGCCAGCAGTTACGGGGGGTCACCCCTCCACTTT,CASSYGGSPLHF
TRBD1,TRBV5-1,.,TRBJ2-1,TGCGCCAGCAGCTTGAGGACAGGGGTCCAAAACAATGAGCAGTTCTTC,CASSLRTGVQNNEQFF
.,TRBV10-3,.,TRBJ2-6,TGTGCCATCAGCGGACAGCCGTACTCTGGGGCCAACGTCCTGACTTTC,CAISGQPYSGANVLTF
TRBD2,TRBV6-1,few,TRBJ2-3,TGTGCCAGCAGTGAACAGACTAGCGGGAGAGCAGATACGCAGTATTTT,CASSEQTSGRADTQYF
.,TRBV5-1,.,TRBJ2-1,TGCGCCAGCAGCTTGGATGGAGGGGCACTTTACAATGAGCAGTTCTTC,CASSLDGGALYNEQFF
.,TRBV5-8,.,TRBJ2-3,TGTGCCAGACATCTTCCGCCCAACACAGATACGCAGTATTTT,CARHLPPNTDTQYF
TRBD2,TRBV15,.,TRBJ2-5,TGTGCCACCAGCAGAGATCTGGCCCGGGCTAGCGGTCGACAAGAGACCCAGTACTTC,CATSRDLARASGRQETQYF
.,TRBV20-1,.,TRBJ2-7,TGCAGTGCTATCGAGAGACTAGAGCAGTACTTC,CSAIERLEQYF
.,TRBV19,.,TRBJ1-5,TGTGCCAGTAGTAAGAGGGGGGGAAGTTATAGCAATCAGCCCCAGCATTTT,CASSKRGGSYSNQPQHF
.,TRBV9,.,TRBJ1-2,TGTGCCAGCAGCGTTCAGGGGCACTACACCTTC,CASSVQGHYTF
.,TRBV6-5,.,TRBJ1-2,TGTGCCAGCAGTTTCCTGGGGGGTGGCTATGGCTACACCTTC,CASSFLGGGYGYTF
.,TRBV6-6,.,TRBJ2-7,TGTGCCAGCATTAACACCGGAGGAAATCGCTACGAGCAGTACTTC,CASINTGGNRYEQYF
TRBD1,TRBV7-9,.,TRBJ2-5,TGTGCCAGCAGCTCGTATCCCGGGACAGGGGGAAGAGGTGAGACCCAGTACTTC,CASSSYPGTGGRGETQYF
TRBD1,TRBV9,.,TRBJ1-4,TGTGCCAGCAGCCGCCCTTCGACCCGTACCGGGACAGGTGCTGAAAAACTGTTTTTT,CASSRPSTRTGTGAEKLFF
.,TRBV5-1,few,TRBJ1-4,TGCGCCAGCAGCTTAACGACTGGAAAACTGTTTTTT,CASSLTTGKLFF
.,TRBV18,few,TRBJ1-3,TGTGCCAGCTCACCACCCGGGGTAGCTGGAAACACCATATATTTT,CASSPPGVAGNTIYF
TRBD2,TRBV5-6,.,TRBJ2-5,TGTGCCAGCAGCTTCCGACTAGCGGGGGGAGAGACCCAGTACTTC,CASSFRLAGGETQYF
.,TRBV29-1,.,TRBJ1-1,TGCAGCGTTGATAGCAGACCGAACACTGAAGCTTTCTTT,CSVDSRPNTEAFF
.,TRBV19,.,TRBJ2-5,TGTGCCAGTAGTATCGGGGGACGAGAGACCCAGTACTTC,CASSIGGRETQYF
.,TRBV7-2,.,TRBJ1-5,TGTGCCAGCAGCTTAGCACAGGTCAATCAGCCCCAGCATTTT,CASSLAQVNQPQHF
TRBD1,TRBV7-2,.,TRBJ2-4,TGTGCCAGCAGCTCTACCGGGACAGTCAAAAACATTCAGTACTTC,CASSSTGTVKNIQYF
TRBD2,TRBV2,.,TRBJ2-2,TGTGCCAGCAGGGCGACTAGCGGGAGGCCCATCTACACCGGGGAGCTGTTTTTT,CASRATSGRPIYTGELFF
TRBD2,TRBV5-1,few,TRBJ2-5,TGCGCCAGCAACTTGGCGGGAGCCCTCCAAGAGACCCAGTACTTC,CASNLAGALQETQYF
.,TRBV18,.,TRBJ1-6,TGTGCCAGCTCACCCTTAACGACAGCCCAGGGCCTTAATTCACCCCTCCACTTT,CASSPLTTAQGLNSPLHF
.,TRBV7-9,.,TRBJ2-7,TGTGCCAGCAAGCGGACGGGGAACTACGAGCAGTACTTC,CASKRTGNYEQYF
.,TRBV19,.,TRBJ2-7,TGTGCCAGTAGTAATAGGGCGCGGGGAACCTACGAGCAGTACTTC,CASSNRARGTYEQYF
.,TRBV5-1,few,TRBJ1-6,TGCGCCAGCAGGACGACAGTCTCGGATAATTCACCCCTCCACTTT,CASRTTVSDNSPLHF
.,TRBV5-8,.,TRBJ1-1,TGTGCCAGCAGCTTGAACAGGAACACTGAAGCTTTCTTT,CASSLNRNTEAFF
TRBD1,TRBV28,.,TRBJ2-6,TGTGCCACCTGGACAGGGGCAACTGGGGCCAACGTCCTGACTTTC,CATWTGATGANVLTF
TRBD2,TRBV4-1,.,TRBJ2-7,TGCGCCAGCAGCCTCCGGATACTAGCGGGAGTGGACGAGCAGTACTTC,CASSLRILAGVDEQYF
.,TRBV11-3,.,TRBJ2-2,TGTGCCAGCAGCCAAGCACAGGGAAGCACCGGGGAGCTGTTTTTT,CASSQAQGSTGELFF
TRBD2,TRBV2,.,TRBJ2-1,TGTGCCAGCAGCGCGGGACTAGCGGGCGTTGGGCAGTTCTTC,CASSAGLAGVGQFF
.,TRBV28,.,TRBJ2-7,TGTGCCAGCAGTCCCCGGGACTGGTCCTACGAGCAGTACTTC,CASSPRDWSYEQYF
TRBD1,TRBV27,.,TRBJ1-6,TGTGCCAGCAGAAGGACAGGGGGCGCAAGCTCCTATAATTCACCCCTCCACTTT,CASRRTGGASSYNSPLHF
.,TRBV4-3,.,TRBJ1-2,TGCGCCAGCAGCCAAGAATCGTCCGCGGCCTATGGCTACACCTTC,CASSQESSAAYGYTF
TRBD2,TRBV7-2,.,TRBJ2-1,TGTGCCAGCAGCTTAGGTGGCGGGAGTTTTCCCAATGAGCAGTTCTTC,CASSLGGGSFPNEQFF